The 10 T cell receptor beta chains given below trace back to one sample, sequenced in a study of cytomegalovirus exposure and HLA in healthy donors. PCR was performed using 60 Vbeta and 13 Jbeta primers. Profiled with immunoSEQ multiplex PCR; TCRdb holds only in-frame clones, not every one. Of more than 70,000 clones in the sample, 77% were seen once. Sequencing used PBMCs. The receptors derive from a middle-aged man in good health and CMV-seropositive.

This clone showed up just a few times. DNA of the CDR3: TGTGCCACCTCGGACAGATACAATGAGCAGTTCTTC. Translating it yields CATSDRYNEQFF. The V gene is TRBV10-3, the J gene TRBJ2-1, with D possibly TRBD1 on 6 matching bases. V lost 10 bases to trimming and J lost 4 bases, with 11 bases between them. The CDR3 is 12 residues long. Germline values: CDR1 ENHRY, CDR2 SYGVKD.

The chain combines TRBV7-9 with TRBJ2-7; the D gene is possibly TRBD2 (6 bases). This CDR3 region has 13 residues. The ends were cut back, 5 bases at V and 4 bases at J, with 12 bases in the middle. CDR1 is SEHNR and CDR2 is FQNEAQ in the germline V gene (reference sequence). The CDR3 nucleotides read TGTGCCAGCAGCGGGACTTCCGGATACGAGCAGTACTTC. Encoded protein: CASSGTSGYEQYF.

This rearrangement joins TRBV9 to TRBJ1-1; 9 bases map to TRBD1. CDR1 is SGDLS and CDR2 is YYNGEE in the germline V gene. V gave up 3 bases and J gave up 5 bases; unmatched junction bases: 8. This CDR3 comprises 15 residues. CDR3 sequence: CASSDTGGRGTEAFF. The CDR3 DNA sequence: TGTGCCAGCAGCGACACAGGGGGCAGAGGAACTGAAGCTTTCTTT.

V and J are TRBV5-6 and TRBJ2-4, with D maybe TRBD1 (6 bases). V lost 4 bases and J lost 12, with 17 bases in between. CDR1 is SGHDT, CDR2 YYEEEE, per germline. The CDR3 runs to 13 residues. CDR3 in amino acids: CASSRDVKDSQYF. CDR3 nucleotides: TGTGCCAGCAGCAGGGACGTAAAGGACAGTCAGTACTTC.

The chain joins TRBV19 to TRBJ2-7, with 10 bases that match TRBD2. CDR1 is LNHDA and CDR2 is SQIVND in the germline V gene (reference sequence). With 6 bases clipped from V and 5 bases from J, the junction kept 7 bases outside the gene matches. The CDR3 runs to 14 residues. The CDR3 spells CASSGASGSHEQYF. The CDR3 DNA follows: TGTGCCAGTAGCGGGGCTAGCGGGAGCCACGAGCAGTACTTC.

CDR3 loop: CASSKLAGSTDTQYF. In DNA form, the CDR3 reads TGTGCCAGCAGTAAACTAGCGGGGAGCACAGATACGCAGTATTTT. The rearrangement links TRBV2 to TRBJ2-3; 10 bases fit TRBD2. V lost 5 bases to trimming and J lost 0 bases; unmatched junction nucleotides: 2. The CDR3 runs to 15 residues. CDR1 SNHLY and CDR2 FYNNEI come from the germline V gene.

The J gene is TRBJ2-1, the V gene TRBV9; TRBD2 matches 7 bases. CDR1 and CDR2 from the germline V gene are SGDLS and YYNGEE. CDR3 length: 13 amino acids. Germline trimming cut 4 bases from V and 7 bases from J; bases unmatched to any gene: 5. CDR3 nucleotides: TGTGCCAGCAGCAGGGAGGGCCTTAATGAGCAGTTCTTC. It is translated as CASSREGLNEQFF.

This clone appeared a few times. This chain uses TRBV5-1 with TRBJ1-2, with 7 bases aligning to TRBD1. The CDR3 runs to 14 residues. Germline values: CDR1 SGHRS, CDR2 YFSETQ. V was pared by 0 bases and J by 4 bases, with 3 bases of the junction left unmatched. The CDR3 nucleotides are TGCGCCAGCAGCTTGGGATCAGGGGGCTATGGCTACACCTTC. This translates into CASSLGSGGYGYTF.

This sequence joins TRBV6-1 and TRBJ1-1; 8 nucleotides agree with TRBD1. The CDR3 contains 13 residues. V shed 6 bases, J shed 3 bases, and the junction held 3 bases outside the gene matches. Germline CDR1 is MNHNS and CDR2 is SASEGT. CDR3 bases: TGTGCCAGCAGCAGGGGGCTGGACACTGAAGCTTTCTTT. It is translated as CASSRGLDTEAFF.

The CDR3 here is CSVEAAGTEAFF. The CDR3 DNA reads as TGCAGCGTTGAGGCGGCGGGAACTGAAGCTTTCTTT. This chain uses TRBV29-1 with TRBJ1-1, with D hard to call. The germline gives CDR1 SQVTM, CDR2 ANQGSEA. V shed 3 bases and J shed 5 bases, with 10 bases lying between them. This CDR3 contains 12 residues.